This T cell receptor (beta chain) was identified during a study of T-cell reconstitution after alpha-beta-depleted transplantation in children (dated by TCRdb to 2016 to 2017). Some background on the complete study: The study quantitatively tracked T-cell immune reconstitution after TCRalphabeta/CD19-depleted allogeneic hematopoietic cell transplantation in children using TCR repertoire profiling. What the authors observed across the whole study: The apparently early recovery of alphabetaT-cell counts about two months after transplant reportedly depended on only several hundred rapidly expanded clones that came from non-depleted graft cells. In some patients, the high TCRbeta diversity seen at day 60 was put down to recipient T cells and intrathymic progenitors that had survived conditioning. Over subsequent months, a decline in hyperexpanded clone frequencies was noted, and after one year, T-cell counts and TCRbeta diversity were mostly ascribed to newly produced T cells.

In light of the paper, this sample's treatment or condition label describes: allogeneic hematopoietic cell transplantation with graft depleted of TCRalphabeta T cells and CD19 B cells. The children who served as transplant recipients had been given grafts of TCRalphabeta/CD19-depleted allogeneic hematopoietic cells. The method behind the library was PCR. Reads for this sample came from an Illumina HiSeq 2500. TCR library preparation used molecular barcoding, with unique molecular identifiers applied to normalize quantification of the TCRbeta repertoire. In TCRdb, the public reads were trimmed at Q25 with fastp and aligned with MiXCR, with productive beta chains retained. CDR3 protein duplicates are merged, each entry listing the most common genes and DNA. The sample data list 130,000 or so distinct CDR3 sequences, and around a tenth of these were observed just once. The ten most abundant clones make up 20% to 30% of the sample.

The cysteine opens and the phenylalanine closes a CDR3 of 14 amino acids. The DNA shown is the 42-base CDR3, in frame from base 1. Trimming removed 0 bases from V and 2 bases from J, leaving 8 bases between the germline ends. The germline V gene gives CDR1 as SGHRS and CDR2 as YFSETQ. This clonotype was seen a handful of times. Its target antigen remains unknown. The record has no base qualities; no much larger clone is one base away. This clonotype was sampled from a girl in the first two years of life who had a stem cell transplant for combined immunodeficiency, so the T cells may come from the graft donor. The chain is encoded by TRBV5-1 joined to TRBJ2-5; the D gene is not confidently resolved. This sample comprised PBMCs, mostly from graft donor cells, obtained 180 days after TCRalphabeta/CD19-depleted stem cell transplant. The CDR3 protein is CASSLEDRQETQYF. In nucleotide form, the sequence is TGCGCCAGCAGCTTGGAAGACCGACAAGAGACCCAGTACTTC.